Each of the 13 T cell receptor beta chains below was sequenced from the same sample in a study of response to subunit inactivated influenza vaccine (dated by TCRdb to the late 2010s). In light of the paper, this sample's time point label describes: 40 to 45 days after influenza vaccine administration. Libraries came from RT-PCR. These reads were obtained on an Illumina HiSeq 2500. TCRdb cleaned the public reads at Q25 with fastp, built clones with MiXCR and kept in-frame beta chains. One record per CDR3 amino acid sequence lists the most common genes and DNA. Within this sample are approximately 500,000 distinct CDR3 sequences, with 10% to 15% of them counted one time only. The top ten constitute around 13% of the sample. The source material was PBMCs from blood, sampled roughly 6 weeks after vaccination. The receptors shown here come from a man between 45 and 60 years old who received an inactivated influenza vaccine. Donor details come from another sample of the same person, matched by shared clones.

This clonotype came up many times. The chain carries TRBV20-1 and TRBJ1-4; D is uncertain. Germline-derived CDR1 and CDR2 are DFQATT and SNEGSKA (reference sequence). V gave up 2 bases and J gave up 5 bases, with 9 bases separating them. CDR3 length: 13 amino acids. Here the CDR3 DNA reads TGCAGTGCTAGACGTACGTCGAATGAAAAACTGTTTTTT. It codes for CSARRTSNEKLFF.

This sequence joins TRBV21-1 and TRBJ2-7; TRBD2 reflects the table's D call only, with no check against the DNA. TRBV21-1 is listed as a pseudogene. This CDR3 contains 15 residues. The CDR3 is CASSKIAGGLHEQYF. The DNA for the CDR3 is TGTGCCAGCAGCAAAATAGCGGGAGGGCTCCACGAGCAGTACTTC.

The chain couples TRBV11-2 to TRBJ2-2, with D possibly called TRBD1 or TRBD2 (5 bases each). Germline loops: CDR1 SGHAT, CDR2 FQNNGV. The CDR3 contains 15 residues. V was pared by 7 bases and J by 1 base, with 13 bases between. The CDR3 DNA sequence: TGTGCCAGCACACATGGGACGGAGAACACCGGGGAGCTGTTTTTT. It yields the protein CASTHGTENTGELFF.

A few counts support this clonotype. The rearrangement uses TRBV12-3 or TRBV12-4 and TRBJ2-1, with D possibly TRBD2 on 6 matching bases. The CDR3 sequence is 16 residues long. Trimming took 2 bases from V and 0 from J, leaving 11 bases between them. CDR3 amino acids: CASSLSGRGSYNEQFF. In DNA form, the CDR3 reads TGTGCCAGCAGTTTAAGTGGGCGGGGCTCCTACAATGAGCAGTTCTTC.

Many counts were recorded for this clonotype. The V call is TRBV20-1, the J call TRBJ2-1; 11 positions agree with TRBD2. This CDR3 has 15 residues. Germline V gene sequence: CDR1 DFQATT, CDR2 SNEGSKA (reference sequence). Trimming took 4 bases from V and 8 from J; bases not matched to a gene: 10. DNA of the CDR3: TGCAGTGCTATAGTGGCGACTAGCGGGATGGATGAGCAGTTCTTC. It is translated as CSAIVATSGMDEQFF.

This clonotype was seen only once. The V call is TRBV10-2, the J call TRBJ2-7; 10 bases are shared with TRBD1. The CDR3 sequence is 15 residues long. Germline V gives CDR1 WSHSY, CDR2 SAAADI. The ends lost 4 bases at V and 6 bases at J; junction bases unmatched: 9. This chain's CDR3 is CASSVSGTGVGEQYF. In nucleotides, the CDR3 is TGCGCCAGCAGTGTCTCCGGGACAGGGGTCGGCGAGCAGTACTTC.

This clonotype has just a few counts. In DNA form, the CDR3 reads TGTGCCAGCAGCCGAAACAGGGGCCGAGAGACCCAGTACTTC. Its translation is CASSRNRGRETQYF. The genes are TRBV7-2 and TRBJ2-5; TRBD1 matches at 7 bases. V lost 5 bases, J lost 4 bases, and 7 bases stayed unmatched. The CDR3 is 14 amino acids. Germline CDR1 and CDR2: SGHTA and FQGNSA.

This clonotype appeared a few times. The V and J genes are TRBV20-1 and TRBJ2-1; 7 nucleotides line up with TRBD1. This CDR3 region has 13 residues. The germline V gene has CDR1 DFQATT and CDR2 SNEGSKA (reference sequence). J lost 10 bases, V lost 6 bases, and 12 bases had no gene match. The CDR3 DNA is TGCAGTGCACGAACAGGGGCTACAATCGAGCAGTTCTTC. This translates into CSARTGATIEQFF.

This sequence joins TRBV27 and TRBJ2-1, with 11 nucleotides matching TRBD2. V trimming: 3 bases; J trimming: 4 bases; junction bases outside the gene matches: 8. Germline values: CDR1 MNHEY, CDR2 SMNVEV (reference sequence). The CDR3 totals 17 residues. For the CDR3, the DNA is TGTGCCAGCAGTTTGGTAGCGGGAGGGGAGATGTACAATGAGCAGTTCTTC. Translating gives CASSLVAGGEMYNEQFF.

The sample holds many counts of this clonotype. The genes are TRBV5-1 and TRBJ2-2; D possibly corresponds to TRBD1 (5 bases). The ends were cut back, 1 base at V and 0 bases at J, with 7 bases in the middle. Germline V gene sequence: CDR1 SGHRS, CDR2 YFSETQ. The CDR3 has 15 residues. CDR3 nucleotides: TGCGCCAGCAGCTTGTCGACAGCGAACACCGGGGAGCTGTTTTTT. Its protein product is CASSLSTANTGELFF.

The rearrangement joins TRBV7-9 to TRBJ2-1; D gene ambiguous. The CDR3 has 14 residues. CDR1 SEHNR and CDR2 FQNEAQ come from the germline V gene (reference sequence). V shed 1 base and J shed 3 bases, with 7 bases lying between them. The CDR3 sequence is CASSLEGYYNEQFF. CDR3 sequence (DNA): TGTGCCAGCAGCTTAGAGGGATACTACAATGAGCAGTTCTTC.

This clonotype was seen a few times. This chain connects TRBV3-1 to TRBJ2-7, with TRBD1 identical over 7 bases. Looked up from germline, CDR1 is LGHDT and CDR2 is YNNKEL (reference sequence). The ends lost 1 base at V and 3 bases at J; junction bases unmatched: 6. The CDR3 has 15 residues. The CDR3 sequence is CASSQAPRGHYEQYF. The CDR3 DNA sequence: TGTGCCAGCAGCCAAGCACCGAGGGGGCACTACGAGCAGTACTTC.

This clonotype occurred many times. This chain joins TRBV20-1 and TRBJ2-1; 11 bases line up with TRBD2. Germline V gene lookup returns CDR1 DFQATT and CDR2 SNEGSKA (reference sequence). Trimming at V came to 5 bases and at J to 2 bases, leaving 5 bases not matched to a gene. This CDR3 spans 15 amino acids. The chain's CDR3 is CSAYLAGGPYNEQFF. Here the CDR3 DNA reads TGCAGTGCTTACCTAGCGGGAGGCCCCTACAATGAGCAGTTCTTC.